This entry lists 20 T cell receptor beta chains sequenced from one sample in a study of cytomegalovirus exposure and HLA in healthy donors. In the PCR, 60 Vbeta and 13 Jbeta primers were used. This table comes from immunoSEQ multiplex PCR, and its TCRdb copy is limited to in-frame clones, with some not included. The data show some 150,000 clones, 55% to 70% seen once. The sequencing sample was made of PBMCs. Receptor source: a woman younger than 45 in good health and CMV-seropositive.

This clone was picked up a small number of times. In DNA form, the CDR3 reads TGTGCCAGCAGTTCCTCCGCCCAGTGGGGCGCCTTTTACGAGCAGTACTTC. This sequence encodes CASSSSAQWGAFYEQYF. The genes are TRBV28 and TRBJ2-7, with a tentative D call TRBD1 (5 bases). Trimming cost V 4 bases and J 4 bases, with 23 bases left between them. The CDR3 is 17 amino acids. Per the germline V gene, CDR1 is MDHEN and CDR2 is SYDVKM.

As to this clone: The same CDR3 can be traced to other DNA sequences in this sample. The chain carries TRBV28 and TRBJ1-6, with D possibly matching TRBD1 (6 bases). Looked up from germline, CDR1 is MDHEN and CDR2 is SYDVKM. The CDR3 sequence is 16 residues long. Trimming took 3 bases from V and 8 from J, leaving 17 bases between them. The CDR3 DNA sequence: TGTGCCAGCAGTTTGCGCGATGGACAGAAGTATTCACCCCTCCACTTT. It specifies CASSLRDGQKYSPLHF.

The CDR3 nucleotides read TGTGCCAGTAGTCGGGGACACCGCCCCTATGGCTACACCTTC. Translating gives CASSRGHRPYGYTF. The rearrangement uses TRBV19 and TRBJ1-2, with a possible D match to TRBD1 (6 bases). Trimming removed 5 bases at V and 4 bases at J, with 14 bases between. CDR1 and CDR2 from the germline V gene are LNHDA and SQIVND (reference sequence). This CDR3 contains 14 residues.

CDR3 DNA: TGCGCCAGCAGCTCGGGAGTAGACAGGGCGGGAAACACCATATATTTT. It codes for CASSSGVDRAGNTIYF. This sequence joins TRBV5-1 and TRBJ1-3; 7 nucleotides align to TRBD1. This CDR3 has 16 residues. V dropped 3 bases and J dropped 4; count of bases not matched to a gene: 10. Germline values: CDR1 SGHRS, CDR2 YFSETQ.

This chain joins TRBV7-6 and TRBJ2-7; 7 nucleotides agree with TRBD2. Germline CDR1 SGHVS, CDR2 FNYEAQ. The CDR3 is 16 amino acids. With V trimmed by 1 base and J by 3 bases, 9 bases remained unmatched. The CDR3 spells CASSLVSWEGRYEQYF. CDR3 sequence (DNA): TGTGCCAGCAGCTTAGTTTCGTGGGAGGGCCGCTACGAGCAGTACTTC.

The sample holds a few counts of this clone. In DNA, the CDR3 is TGTGCCAGCAGCCAAACAATGTACACCGGGGAGCTGTTTTTT. Its translation: CASSQTMYTGELFF. The V and J genes are TRBV14 and TRBJ2-2; D is undetermined. Deletions cut 2 bases from V and 3 bases from J, with 7 bases between. The CDR3 has 14 amino acids. Germline-derived CDR1 and CDR2 are SGHDN and FVKESK. Drawing the rest from reference TRBV14 and TRBJ2-2, the complete variable domain is EAGVTQFPSHSVIEKGQTVTLRCDPISGHDNLYWYRRVMGKEIKFLLHFVKESKQDESGMPNNRFLAERTGGTYSTLKVQPAELEDSGVYFCASSQTMYTGELFFGEGSRLTVL.

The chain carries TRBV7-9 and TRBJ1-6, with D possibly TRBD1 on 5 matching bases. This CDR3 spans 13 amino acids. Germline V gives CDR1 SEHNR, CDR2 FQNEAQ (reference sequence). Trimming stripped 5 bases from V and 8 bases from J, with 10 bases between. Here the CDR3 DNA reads TGTGCCAGCAGCAGGGCGGGGGATTCACCCCTCCACTTT. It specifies CASSRAGDSPLHF.

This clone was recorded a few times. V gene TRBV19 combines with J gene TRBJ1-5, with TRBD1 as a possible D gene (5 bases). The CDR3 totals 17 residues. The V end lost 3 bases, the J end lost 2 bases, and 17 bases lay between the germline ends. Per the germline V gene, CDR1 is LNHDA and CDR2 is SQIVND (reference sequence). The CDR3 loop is CASSIRPPNRRNQPQHF. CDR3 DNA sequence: TGTGCCAGTAGTATTAGACCGCCGAACAGGCGCAATCAGCCCCAGCATTTT.

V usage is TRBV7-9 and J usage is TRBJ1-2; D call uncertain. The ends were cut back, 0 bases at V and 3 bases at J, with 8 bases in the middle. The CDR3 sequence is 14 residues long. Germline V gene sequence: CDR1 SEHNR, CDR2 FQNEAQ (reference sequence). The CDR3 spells CASSLALEDYGYTF. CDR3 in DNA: TGTGCCAGCAGCTTAGCGTTGGAGGACTATGGCTACACCTTC.

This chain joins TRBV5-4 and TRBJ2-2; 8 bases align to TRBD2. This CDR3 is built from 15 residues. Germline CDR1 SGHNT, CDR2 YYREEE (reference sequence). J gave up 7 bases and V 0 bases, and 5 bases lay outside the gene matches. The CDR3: CASSLERGRNGELFF. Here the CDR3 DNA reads TGTGCCAGCAGCTTGGAGCGGGGGCGTAACGGGGAGCTGTTTTTT. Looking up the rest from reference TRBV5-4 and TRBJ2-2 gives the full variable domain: ETGVTQSPTHLIKTRGQQVTLRCSSQSGHNTVSWYQQALGQGPQFIFQYYREEENGRGNFPPRFSGLQFPNYSSELNVNALELDDSALYLCASSLERGRNGELFFGEGSRLTVL.

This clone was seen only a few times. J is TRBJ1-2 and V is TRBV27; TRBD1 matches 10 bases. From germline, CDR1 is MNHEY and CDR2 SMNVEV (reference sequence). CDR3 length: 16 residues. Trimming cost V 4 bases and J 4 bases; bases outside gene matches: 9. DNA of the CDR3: TGTGCCAGCAGTTCCAGACAGGGGGCGCTTGGCTATGGCTACACCTTC. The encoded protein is CASSSRQGALGYGYTF.

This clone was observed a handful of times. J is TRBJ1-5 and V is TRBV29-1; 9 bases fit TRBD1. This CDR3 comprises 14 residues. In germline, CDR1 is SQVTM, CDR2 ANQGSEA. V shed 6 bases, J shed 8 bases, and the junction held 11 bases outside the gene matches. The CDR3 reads CSVAPDRGWEPQHF. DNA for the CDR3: TGCAGCGTCGCCCCAGACAGGGGGTGGGAGCCCCAGCATTTT. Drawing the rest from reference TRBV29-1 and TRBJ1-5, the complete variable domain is SAVISQKPSRDICQRGTSLTIQCQVDSQVTMMFWYRQQPGQSLTLIATANQGSEATYESGFVIDKFPISRPNLTFSTLTVSNMSPEDSSIYLCSVAPDRGWEPQHFGDGTRLSIL.

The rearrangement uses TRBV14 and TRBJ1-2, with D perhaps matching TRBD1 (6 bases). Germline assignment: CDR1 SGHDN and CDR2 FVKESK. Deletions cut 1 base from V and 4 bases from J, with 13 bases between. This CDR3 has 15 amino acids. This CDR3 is CASSQVGQSFYGYTF. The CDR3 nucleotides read TGTGCCAGCAGCCAAGTAGGACAGTCCTTCTATGGCTACACCTTC.

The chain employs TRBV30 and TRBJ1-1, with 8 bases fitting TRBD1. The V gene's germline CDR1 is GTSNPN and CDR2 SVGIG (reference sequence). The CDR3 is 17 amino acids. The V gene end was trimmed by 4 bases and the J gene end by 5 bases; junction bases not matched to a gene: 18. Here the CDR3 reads CAWKIPGTGGMGTEAFF. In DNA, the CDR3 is TGTGCCTGGAAGATCCCAGGGACAGGAGGAATGGGGACTGAAGCTTTCTTT.

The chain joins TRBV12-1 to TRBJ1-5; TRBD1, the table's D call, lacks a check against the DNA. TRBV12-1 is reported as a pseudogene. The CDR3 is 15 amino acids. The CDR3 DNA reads TGTGCCAGCAGCTTTGGGACAGACTCAGGGCAGCCCCAGCATTTT. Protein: CASSFGTDSGQPQHF.

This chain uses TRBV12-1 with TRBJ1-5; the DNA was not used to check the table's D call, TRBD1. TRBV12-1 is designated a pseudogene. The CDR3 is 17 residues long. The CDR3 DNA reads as TGTGCCAGCAGCCACCGACAGGAGCTCAATAGCAATCAGCCCCAGCATTTT. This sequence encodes CASSHRQELNSNQPQHF.

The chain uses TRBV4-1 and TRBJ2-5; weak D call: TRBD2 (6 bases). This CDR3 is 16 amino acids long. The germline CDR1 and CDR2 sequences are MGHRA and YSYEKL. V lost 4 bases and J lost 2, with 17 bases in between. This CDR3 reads CASSRIGGRGQETQYF. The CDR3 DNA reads TGCGCCAGCAGCCGAATTGGGGGGAGAGGGCAAGAGACCCAGTACTTC.

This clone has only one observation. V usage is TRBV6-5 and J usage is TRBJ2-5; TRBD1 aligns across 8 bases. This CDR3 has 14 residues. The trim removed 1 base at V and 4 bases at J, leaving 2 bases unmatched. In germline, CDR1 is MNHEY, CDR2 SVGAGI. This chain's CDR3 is CASSYLGQGETQYF. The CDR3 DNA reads TGTGCCAGCAGTTACTTAGGACAGGGAGAGACCCAGTACTTC.

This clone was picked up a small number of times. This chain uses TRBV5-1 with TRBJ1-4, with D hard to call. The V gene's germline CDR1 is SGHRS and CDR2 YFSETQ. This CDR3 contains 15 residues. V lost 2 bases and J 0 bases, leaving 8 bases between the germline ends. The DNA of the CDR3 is TGCGCCAGCAGCTTATCGGTTGCAACTAATGAAAAACTGTTTTTT. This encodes CASSLSVATNEKLFF.

CDR3 region: CASSPEIIGTGVTEAFF. The CDR3 nucleotides are TGTGCCAGCTCCCCGGAAATCATCGGGACAGGGGTGACTGAAGCTTTCTTT. V gene TRBV18 combines with J gene TRBJ1-1, with TRBD1 matching 10 bases. The CDR3 totals 17 residues. Germline CDR1 and CDR2: KGHSH and LQKENI. V was clipped by 6 bases and J by 5 bases; unmatched bases: 15.